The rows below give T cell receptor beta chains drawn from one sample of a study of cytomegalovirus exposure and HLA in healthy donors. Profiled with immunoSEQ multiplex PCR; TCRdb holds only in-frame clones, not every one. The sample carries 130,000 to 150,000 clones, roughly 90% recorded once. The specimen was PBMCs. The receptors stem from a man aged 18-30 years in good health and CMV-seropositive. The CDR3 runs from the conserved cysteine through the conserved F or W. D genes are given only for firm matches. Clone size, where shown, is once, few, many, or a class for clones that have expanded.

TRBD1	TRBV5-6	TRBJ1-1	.	TGTGCCAGCAGCATGACAGGGGGCCCCCTCACTGAAGCTTTCTTT	CASSMTGGPLTEAFF
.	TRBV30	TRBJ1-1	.	TGTGCCTGGAGCTACAGAACAGGTGAAGCTTTCTTT	CAWSYRTGEAFF
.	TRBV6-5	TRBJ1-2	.	TGTGCCAGCAGGGGCCCTAACTATGGCTACACCTTC	CASRGPNYGYTF
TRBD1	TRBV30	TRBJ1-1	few	TGTGCCTGGCTACCGGGACAGAGTGAAGCTTTCTTT	CAWLPGQSEAFF
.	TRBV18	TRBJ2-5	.	TGTGCCAGCTCACGATCCGGGGGAGAGACCCAGTACTTC	CASSRSGGETQYF
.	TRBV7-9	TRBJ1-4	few	TGTGCCAGCAGCTCCCTGGGAAGGGGGGAAAAACTGTTTTTT	CASSSLGRGEKLFF
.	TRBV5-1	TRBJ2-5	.	TGCGCCAGCAGCGGGGGTGGCAGGGGGGTTACGGAGACCCAGTACTTC	CASSGGGRGVTETQYF
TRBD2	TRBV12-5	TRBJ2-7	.	TGTGCTAGTGGTTTGGGGGGACTAGCGGGATCCTCCTACGAGCAGTACTTC	CASGLGGLAGSSYEQYF
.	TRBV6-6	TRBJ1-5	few	TGTGCCAGCAGCGATCCGACAGGCGAAGGTCAGCCCCAGCATTTT	CASSDPTGEGQPQHF
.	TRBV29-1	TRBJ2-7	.	TGCAGCGTTCGGGAACCTCGTGCCTACGAGCAGTACTTC	CSVREPRAYEQYF
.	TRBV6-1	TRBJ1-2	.	TGTGCCAGCAGTGGAGAGACAGGTCCGAACGGCTACACCTTC	CASSGETGPNGYTF
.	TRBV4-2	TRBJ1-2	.	TGTGCCAGCAGCCAAGCAGAGGGTAGTGACTATGGCTACACCTTC	CASSQAEGSDYGYTF
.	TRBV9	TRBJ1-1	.	TGTGCCAGCAGCGTAGGGGGGCCGAAGACTGAAGCTTTCTTT	CASSVGGPKTEAFF
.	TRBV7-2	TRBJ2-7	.	TGTGCCAGCAGCTTAGGGCTCAGGTCCTACGAGCAGTACTTC	CASSLGLRSYEQYF
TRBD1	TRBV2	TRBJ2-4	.	TGTGCCAGCACGGACAGGCCTGTAGCCAAAAACATTCAGTACTTC	CASTDRPVAKNIQYF
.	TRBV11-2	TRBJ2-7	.	TGTGCCAGCAATGAGGCGCGTGGCTACGAGCAGTACTTC	CASNEARGYEQYF